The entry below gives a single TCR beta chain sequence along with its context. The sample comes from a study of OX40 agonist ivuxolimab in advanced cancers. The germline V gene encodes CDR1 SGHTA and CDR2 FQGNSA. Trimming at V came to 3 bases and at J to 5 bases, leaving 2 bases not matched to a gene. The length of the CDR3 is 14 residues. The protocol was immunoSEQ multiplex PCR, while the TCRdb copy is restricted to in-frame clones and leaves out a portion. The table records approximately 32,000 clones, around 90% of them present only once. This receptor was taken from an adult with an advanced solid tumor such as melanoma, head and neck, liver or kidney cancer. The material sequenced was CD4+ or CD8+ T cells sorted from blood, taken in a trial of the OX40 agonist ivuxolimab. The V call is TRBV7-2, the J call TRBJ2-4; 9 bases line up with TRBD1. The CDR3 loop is CASSFRTGENIQYF. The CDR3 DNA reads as TGTGCCAGCAGCTTTAGGACAGGGGAAAACATTCAGTACTTC.